This T cell receptor (beta chain) was profiled in a study of control samples from healthy donors and cancer patients. The CDR3 totals 18 residues. Losses at the gene ends were 1 base for V and 2 bases for J; bases not matched to a gene: 8. In germline, CDR1 is LNHDA, CDR2 SQIVND (reference sequence). TCRdb's table, derived via immunoSEQ multiplex PCR, lists solely in-frame clones and lacks some. The sample lists fewer than 85,000 clones, 89% occurring once. This clonotype originated in a man aged 50 to 60 in good health. J is TRBJ2-1 and V is TRBV19; TRBD1 aligns across 10 bases. What was sequenced was blood. The CDR3 is CASSIGPWTGGTYNEQFF. The CDR3 coding sequence is TGTGCCAGTAGTATAGGCCCATGGACAGGGGGTACCTACAATGAGCAGTTCTTC. Filled out from reference TRBV19 and TRBJ2-1, the complete variable domain reads DGGITQSPKYLFRKEGQNVTLSCEQNLNHDAMYWYRQDPGQGLRLIYYSQIVNDFQKGDIAEGYSVSREKKESFPLTVTSAQKNPTAFYLCASSIGPWTGGTYNEQFFGPGTRLTVL.